This T cell receptor (beta chain) was recovered during a study of blood T cell repertoires in COVID-19. Study-wide context: Specimens from acute and convalescent COVID-19 originated in the United States, Italy and Spain. Sample material is recorded as cDNA or gDNA derived from T cells, B-cell-depleted T cells, or PBMCs.

The authors' processing: How many nucleated cells were present was estimated from reference gene primer amplification. Some clones are missing from TCRdb's copy, which holds only in-frame ones; the method was immunoSEQ multiplex PCR. The V and J calls and the clone size are those of that table, but D and trimming were determined from the DNA. The table records 250,000 to 300,000 clones, more than 85% of them present only once. The trim removed 6 bases at V and 3 bases at J, leaving 9 bases unmatched. The CDR3 has 15 amino acids. Germline V gene data show CDR1 as MNHEY and CDR2 as SMNVEV (reference sequence).

This sequence was found in a woman in her sixties or seventies with COVID-19, enrolled during active disease. The sequencing input was peripheral blood. The V gene is TRBV27, the J gene TRBJ1-1; 8 bases fit TRBD1. The chain's CDR3 is CASRRTGMGDTEAFF. CDR3 bases: TGTGCCAGCAGGAGGACAGGGATGGGTGACACTGAAGCTTTCTTT.